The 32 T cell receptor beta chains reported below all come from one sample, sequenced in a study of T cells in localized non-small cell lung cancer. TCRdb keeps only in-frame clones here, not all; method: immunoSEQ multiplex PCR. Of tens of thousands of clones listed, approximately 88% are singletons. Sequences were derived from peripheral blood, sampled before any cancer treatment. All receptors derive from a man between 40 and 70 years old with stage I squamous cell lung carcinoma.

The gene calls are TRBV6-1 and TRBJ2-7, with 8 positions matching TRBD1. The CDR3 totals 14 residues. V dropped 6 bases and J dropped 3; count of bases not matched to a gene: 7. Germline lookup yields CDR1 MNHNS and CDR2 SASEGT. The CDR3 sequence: CASRSTGTGYEQYF. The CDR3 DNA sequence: TGTGCCAGCAGATCTACAGGGACAGGCTACGAGCAGTACTTC.

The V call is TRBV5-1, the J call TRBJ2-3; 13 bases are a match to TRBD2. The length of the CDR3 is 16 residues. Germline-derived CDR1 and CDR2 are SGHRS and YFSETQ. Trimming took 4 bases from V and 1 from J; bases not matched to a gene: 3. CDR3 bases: TGCGCCAGCAGCGAGGGGACTAGCGGGGGCACAGATACGCAGTATTTT. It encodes CASSEGTSGGTDTQYF.

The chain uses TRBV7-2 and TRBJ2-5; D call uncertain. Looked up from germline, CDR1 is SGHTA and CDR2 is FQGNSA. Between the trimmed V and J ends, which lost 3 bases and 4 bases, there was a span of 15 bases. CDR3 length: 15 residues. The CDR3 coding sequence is TGTGCCAGCAGCTTCGGCCCAAGAAACCCAGAGACCCAGTACTTC. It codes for CASSFGPRNPETQYF.

The CDR3 is CASVQDNQETQYF. In DNA, the CDR3 is TGCGCCAGCGTCCAGGACAACCAAGAGACCCAGTACTTC. V gene TRBV5-1 combines with J gene TRBJ2-5; D might be TRBD1 (5 bases). V lost 7 bases to trimming and J lost 0 bases, with 10 bases between them. This CDR3 has 13 residues. Per the germline V gene, CDR1 is SGHRS and CDR2 is YFSETQ.

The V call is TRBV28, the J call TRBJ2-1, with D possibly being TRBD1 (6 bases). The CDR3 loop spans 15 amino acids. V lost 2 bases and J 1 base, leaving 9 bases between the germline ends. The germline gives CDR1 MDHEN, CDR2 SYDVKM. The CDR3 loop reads CASSLGGGSYNEQFF. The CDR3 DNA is TGTGCCAGCAGTTTAGGGGGCGGGTCCTACAATGAGCAGTTCTTC.

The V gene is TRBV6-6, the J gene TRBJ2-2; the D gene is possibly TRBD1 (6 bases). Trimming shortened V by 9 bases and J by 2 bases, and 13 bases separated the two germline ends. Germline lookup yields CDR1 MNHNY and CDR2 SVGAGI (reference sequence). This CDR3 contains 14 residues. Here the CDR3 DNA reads TGTGCCAGTATACAGGGACCAAACACCGGGGAGCTGTTTTTT. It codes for CASIQGPNTGELFF.

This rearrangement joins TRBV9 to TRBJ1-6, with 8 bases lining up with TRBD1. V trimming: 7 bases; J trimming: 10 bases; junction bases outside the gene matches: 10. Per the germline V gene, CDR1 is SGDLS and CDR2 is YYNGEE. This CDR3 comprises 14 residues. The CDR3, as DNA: TGTGCCAGCTCCCGACAGGGGTCCAGGTCACCCCTCCACTTT. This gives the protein CASSRQGSRSPLHF. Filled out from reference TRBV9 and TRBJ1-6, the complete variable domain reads DSGVTQTPKHLITATGQRVTLRCSPRSGDLSVYWYQQSLDQGLQFLIQYYNGEERAKGNILERFSAQQFPDLHSELNLSSLELGDSALYFCASSRQGSRSPLHFGNGTRLTVT.

The CDR3 bases are TGTGCCGGACAGGGACTAGCAAATGAGCAGTTCTTC. Translating it yields CAGQGLANEQFF. The V and J genes are TRBV11-2 and TRBJ2-1; tentatively, D is TRBD2 (9 bases). Germline CDR1 SGHAT, CDR2 FQNNGV. CDR3 length: 12 amino acids. V lost 11 bases and J 7 bases, leaving 15 bases between the germline ends.

The CDR3 sequence is CASSQGELPGERSYEQYF. As DNA, the CDR3 is TGCGCCAGCAGCCAAGGGGAGCTTCCGGGAGAACGCTCCTACGAGCAGTACTTC. The chain has TRBV4-1 and TRBJ2-7; the D gene is possibly TRBD2 (6 bases). V dropped 1 base and J dropped 0 bases, with 19 bases sitting between them. This CDR3 contains 18 residues. Germline CDR1 reads MGHRA; CDR2 reads YSYEKL.

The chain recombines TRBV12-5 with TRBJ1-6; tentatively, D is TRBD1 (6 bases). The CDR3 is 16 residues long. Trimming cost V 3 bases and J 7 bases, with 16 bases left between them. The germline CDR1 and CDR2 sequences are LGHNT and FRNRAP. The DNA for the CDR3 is TGTGCTAGTGGTTTCACAGTTGACAGGCTGAATTCACCCCTCCACTTT. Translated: CASGFTVDRLNSPLHF. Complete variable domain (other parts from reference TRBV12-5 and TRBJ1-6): DARVTQTPRHKVTEMGQEVTMRCQPILGHNTVFWYRQTMMQGLELLAYFRNRAPLDDSGMPKDRFSAEMPDATLATLKIQPSEPRDSAVYFCASGFTVDRLNSPLHFGNGTRLTVT.

The CDR3 DNA is TGCGCCAGCAGCCAAGTGTCGGGGGGGCCGACCAAAAACATTCAGTACTTC. Protein: CASSQVSGGPTKNIQYF. V is TRBV4-1 and J is TRBJ2-4; TRBD2 matches at 8 bases. The CDR3 is made up of 17 amino acids. V lost 1 base, J lost 2 bases, and 7 bases stayed unmatched. CDR1 is MGHRA, CDR2 YSYEKL, per germline.

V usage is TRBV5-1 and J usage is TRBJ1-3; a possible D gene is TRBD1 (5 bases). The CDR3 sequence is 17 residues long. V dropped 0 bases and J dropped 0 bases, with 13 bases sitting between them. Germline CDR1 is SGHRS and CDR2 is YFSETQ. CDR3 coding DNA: TGCGCCAGCAGCTTGGACCCGGGCAGGGCCTCTGGAAACACCATATATTTT. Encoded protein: CASSLDPGRASGNTIYF. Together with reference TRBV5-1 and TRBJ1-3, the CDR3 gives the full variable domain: KAGVTQTPRYLIKTRGQQVTLSCSPISGHRSVSWYQQTPGQGLQFLFEYFSETQRNKGNFPGRFSGRQFSNSRSEMNVSTLELGDSALYLCASSLDPGRASGNTIYFGEGSWLTVV.

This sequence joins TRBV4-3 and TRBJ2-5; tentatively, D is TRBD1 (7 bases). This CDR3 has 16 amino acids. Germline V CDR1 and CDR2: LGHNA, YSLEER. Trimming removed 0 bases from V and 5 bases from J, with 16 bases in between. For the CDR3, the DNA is TGCGCCAGCAGCCAAGATGCGTTGGCAGGGGGGGAGACCCAGTACTTC. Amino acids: CASSQDALAGGETQYF.

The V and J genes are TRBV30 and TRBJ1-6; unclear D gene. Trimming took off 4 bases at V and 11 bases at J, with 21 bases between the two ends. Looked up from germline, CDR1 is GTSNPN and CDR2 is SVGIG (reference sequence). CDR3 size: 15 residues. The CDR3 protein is CAWKTTGFNTPPLHF. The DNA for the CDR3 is TGTGCCTGGAAAACAACGGGATTCAATACCCCACCCCTCCACTTT.

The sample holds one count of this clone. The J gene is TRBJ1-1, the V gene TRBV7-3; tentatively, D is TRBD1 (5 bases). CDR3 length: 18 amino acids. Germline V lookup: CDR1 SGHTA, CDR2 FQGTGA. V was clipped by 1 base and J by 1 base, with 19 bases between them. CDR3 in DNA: TGTGCCAGCAGCTTAAACCCCGTGGGGGGTCTGAAGAACACTGAAGCTTTCTTT. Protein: CASSLNPVGGLKNTEAFF.

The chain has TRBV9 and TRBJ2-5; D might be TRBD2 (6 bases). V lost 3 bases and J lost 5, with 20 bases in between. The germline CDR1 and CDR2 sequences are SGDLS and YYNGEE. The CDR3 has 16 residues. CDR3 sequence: CASSALGTPKRETQYF. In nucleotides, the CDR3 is TGTGCCAGCAGCGCTCTGGGGACTCCGAAGAGGGAGACCCAGTACTTC.

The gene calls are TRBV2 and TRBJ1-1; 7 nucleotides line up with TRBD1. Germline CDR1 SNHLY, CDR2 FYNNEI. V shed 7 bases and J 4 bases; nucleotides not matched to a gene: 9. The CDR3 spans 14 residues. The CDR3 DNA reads TGTGCCAGCATGTTGACAGGGCCGGCCACTGAAGCTTTCTTT. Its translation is CASMLTGPATEAFF. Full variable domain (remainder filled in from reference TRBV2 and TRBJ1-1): EPEVTQTPSHQVTQMGQEVILRCVPISNHLYFYWYRQILGQKVEFLVSFYNNEISEKSEIFDDQFSVERPDGSNFTLKIRSTKLEDSAMYFCASMLTGPATEAFFGQGTRLTVV.

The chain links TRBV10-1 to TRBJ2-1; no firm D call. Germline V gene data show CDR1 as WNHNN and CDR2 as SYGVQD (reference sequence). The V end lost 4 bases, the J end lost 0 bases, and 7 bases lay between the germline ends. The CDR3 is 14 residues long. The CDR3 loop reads CASSGAHSYNEQFF. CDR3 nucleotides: TGCGCCAGCAGTGGGGCACACTCCTACAATGAGCAGTTCTTC.

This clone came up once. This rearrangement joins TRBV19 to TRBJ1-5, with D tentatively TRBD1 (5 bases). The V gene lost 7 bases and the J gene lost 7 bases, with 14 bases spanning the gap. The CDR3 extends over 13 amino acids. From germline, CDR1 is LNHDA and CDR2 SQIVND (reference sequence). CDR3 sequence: CASNSDRDQPQHF. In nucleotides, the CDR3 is TGTGCCAGTAATTCAGACCGGGACCAGCCCCAGCATTTT.

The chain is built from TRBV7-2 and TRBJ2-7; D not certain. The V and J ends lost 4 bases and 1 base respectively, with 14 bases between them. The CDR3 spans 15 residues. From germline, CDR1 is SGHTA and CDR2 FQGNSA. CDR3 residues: CASSSETGLSYEQYF. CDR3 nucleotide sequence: TGTGCCAGCAGCTCAGAAACCGGGCTGTCCTACGAGCAGTACTTC.

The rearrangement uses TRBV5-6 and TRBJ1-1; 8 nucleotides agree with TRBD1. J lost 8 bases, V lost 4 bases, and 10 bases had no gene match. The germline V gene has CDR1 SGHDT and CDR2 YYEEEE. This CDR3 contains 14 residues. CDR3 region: CASSPGTGEREAFF. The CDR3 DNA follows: TGTGCCAGCAGCCCGGGGACAGGAGAAAGAGAAGCTTTCTTT. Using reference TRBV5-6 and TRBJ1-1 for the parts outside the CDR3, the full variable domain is DAGVTQSPTHLIKTRGQQVTLRCSPKSGHDTVSWYQQALGQGPQFIFQYYEEEERQRGNFPDRFSGHQFPNYSSELNVNALLLGDSALYLCASSPGTGEREAFFGQGTRLTVV.

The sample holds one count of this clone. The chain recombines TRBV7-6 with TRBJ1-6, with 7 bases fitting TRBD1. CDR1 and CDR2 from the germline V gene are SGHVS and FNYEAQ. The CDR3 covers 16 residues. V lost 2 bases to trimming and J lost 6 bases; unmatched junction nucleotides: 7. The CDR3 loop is CASSLLGGGRNSPLHF. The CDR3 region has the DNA TGTGCCAGCAGCTTACTTGGAGGGGGCCGTAATTCACCCCTCCACTTT. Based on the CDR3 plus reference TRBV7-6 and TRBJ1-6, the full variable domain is GAGVSQSPRYKVTKRGQDVALRCDPISGHVSLYWYRQALGQGPEFLTYFNYEAQQDKSGLPNDRFSAERPEGSISTLTIQRTEQRDSAMYRCASSLLGGGRNSPLHFGNGTRLTVT.

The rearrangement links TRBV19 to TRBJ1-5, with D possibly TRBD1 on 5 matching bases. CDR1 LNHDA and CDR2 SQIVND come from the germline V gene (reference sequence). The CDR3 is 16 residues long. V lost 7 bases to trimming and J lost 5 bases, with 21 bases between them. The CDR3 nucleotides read TGTGCCAGTACCGGGTTGGGGTACGGGGCCGATCAGCCCCAGCATTTT. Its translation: CASTGLGYGADQPQHF.

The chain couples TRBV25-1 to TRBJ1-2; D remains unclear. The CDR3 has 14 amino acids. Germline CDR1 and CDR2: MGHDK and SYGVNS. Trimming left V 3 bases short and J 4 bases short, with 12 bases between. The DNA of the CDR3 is TGTGCCAGCAGTGAGAGTTCAGAGATCTATGGCTACACCTTC. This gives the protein CASSESSEIYGYTF.

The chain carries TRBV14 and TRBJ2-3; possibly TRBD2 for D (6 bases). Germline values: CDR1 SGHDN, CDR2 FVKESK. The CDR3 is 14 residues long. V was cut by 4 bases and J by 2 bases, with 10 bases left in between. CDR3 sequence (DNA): TGTGCCAGCAGCCCTTCGGGGGTCACAGATACGCAGTATTTT. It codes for CASSPSGVTDTQYF.

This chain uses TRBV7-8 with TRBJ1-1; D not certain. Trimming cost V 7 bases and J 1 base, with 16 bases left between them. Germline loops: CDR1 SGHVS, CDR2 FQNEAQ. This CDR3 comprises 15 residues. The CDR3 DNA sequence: TGTGCCAGCATCCACCCACCCGGGGAGAACACTGAAGCTTTCTTT. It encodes CASIHPPGENTEAFF.

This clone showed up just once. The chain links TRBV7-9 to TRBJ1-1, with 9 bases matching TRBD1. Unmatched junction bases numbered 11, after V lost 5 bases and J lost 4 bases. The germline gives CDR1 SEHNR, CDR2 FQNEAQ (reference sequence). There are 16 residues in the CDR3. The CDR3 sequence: CASSRLSGTGTTEAFF. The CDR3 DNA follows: TGTGCCAGCAGCCGTTTATCCGGGACAGGGACCACTGAAGCTTTCTTT.

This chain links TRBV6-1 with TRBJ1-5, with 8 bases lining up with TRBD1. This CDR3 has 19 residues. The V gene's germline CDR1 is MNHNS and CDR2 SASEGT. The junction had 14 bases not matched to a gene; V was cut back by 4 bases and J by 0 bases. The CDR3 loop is CASSGARGRGSNSNQPQHF. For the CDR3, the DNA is TGTGCCAGCAGTGGGGCCAGGGGGCGCGGGTCTAATAGCAATCAGCCCCAGCATTTT.

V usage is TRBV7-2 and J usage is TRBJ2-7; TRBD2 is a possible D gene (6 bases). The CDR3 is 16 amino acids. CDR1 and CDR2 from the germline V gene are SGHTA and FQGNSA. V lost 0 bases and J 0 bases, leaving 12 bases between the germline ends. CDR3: CASSLASGGRSYEQYF. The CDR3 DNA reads TGTGCCAGCAGCTTAGCTAGCGGCGGTCGCTCCTACGAGCAGTACTTC.

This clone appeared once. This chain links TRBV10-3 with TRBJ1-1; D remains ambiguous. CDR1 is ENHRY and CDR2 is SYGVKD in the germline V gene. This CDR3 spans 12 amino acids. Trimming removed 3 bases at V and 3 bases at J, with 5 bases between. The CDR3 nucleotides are TGTGCCATCAGTGAAAGGGACACTGAAGCTTTCTTT. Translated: CAISERDTEAFF.

DNA of the CDR3: TGTGCCAGCAGCCCATCCAACGGTCTAGCGGACACAGATACGCAGTATTTT. It encodes CASSPSNGLADTDTQYF. This rearrangement joins TRBV14 to TRBJ2-3; TRBD2 matches 7 bases. After removal of 4 bases from V and 2 bases from J, the junction contained 12 bases not matched to a gene. Germline CDR1 is SGHDN and CDR2 is FVKESK. This CDR3 has 17 residues. Together with reference TRBV14 and TRBJ2-3, the CDR3 gives the full variable domain: EAGVTQFPSHSVIEKGQTVTLRCDPISGHDNLYWYRRVMGKEIKFLLHFVKESKQDESGMPNNRFLAERTGGTYSTLKVQPAELEDSGVYFCASSPSNGLADTDTQYFGPGTRLTVL.

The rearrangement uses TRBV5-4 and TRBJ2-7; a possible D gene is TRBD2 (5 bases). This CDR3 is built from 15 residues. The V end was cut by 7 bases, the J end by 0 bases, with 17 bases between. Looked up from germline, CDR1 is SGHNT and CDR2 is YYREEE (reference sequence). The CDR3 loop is CASSPRGGNSYEQYF. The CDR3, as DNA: TGTGCCAGCTCCCCCCGGGGTGGAAACTCCTACGAGCAGTACTTC.